Each of the 27 T cell receptor beta chains below was sequenced from the same sample in a study of cytomegalovirus exposure and HLA in healthy donors. Primers: 60 Vbeta forward and 13 Jbeta reverse. TCRdb keeps only in-frame clones here, not all; method: immunoSEQ multiplex PCR. This sample carries roughly 100,000 clones, around three quarters of them seen once, and the ten largest clones take 3% to 4%. Sequencing used PBMCs. Receptor source: a woman aged 40 to 49 in good health and CMV-seronegative.

J is TRBJ2-7 and V is TRBV9; D unclear. The germline V gene has CDR1 SGDLS and CDR2 YYNGEE. The CDR3 sequence is 13 residues long. The V and J ends lost 3 bases and 3 bases respectively, with 10 bases between them. The CDR3 sequence: CASSGIQFYEQYF. CDR3 bases: TGTGCCAGCAGCGGGATACAGTTCTACGAGCAGTACTTC.

V and J are TRBV28 and TRBJ2-7, with D possibly TRBD2 on 7 matching bases. Germline V gene lookup returns CDR1 MDHEN and CDR2 SYDVKM. This CDR3 has 15 amino acids. The V and J ends lost 1 base and 2 bases respectively, with 12 bases between them. The CDR3 spells CASSLLAGAAYEQYF. CDR3 sequence (DNA): TGTGCCAGCAGTTTATTGGCGGGGGCCGCCTACGAGCAGTACTTC.

CDR3 coding DNA: TGCGCCAGCAGCCAAGGGGGACAGGGGACCTACGAGCAGTACTTC. This translates into CASSQGGQGTYEQYF. This rearrangement joins TRBV4-3 to TRBJ2-7, with 10 bases aligning to TRBD1. Per the germline V gene, CDR1 is LGHNA and CDR2 is YSLEER. There are 15 residues in the CDR3. V lost 1 base to trimming and J lost 2 bases; unmatched junction nucleotides: 2.

The genes are TRBV7-2 and TRBJ1-5, with a tentative D call TRBD1 (6 bases). Per germline, CDR1 SGHTA and CDR2 FQGNSA. V was pared by 1 base and J by 6 bases, with 10 bases between. The CDR3 consists of 14 residues. Written as DNA, the CDR3 is TGTGCCAGCAGCTTAGGGACAGCTTTTCAGCCCCAGCATTTT. Amino acid sequence: CASSLGTAFQPQHF.

The gene calls are TRBV7-2 and TRBJ2-1; 8 bases match TRBD2. The germline V gene has CDR1 SGHTA and CDR2 FQGNSA. V shed 0 bases and J 7 bases; nucleotides not matched to a gene: 2. CDR3 length: 14 residues. CDR3 amino acids: CASSLAGTSNEQFF. DNA for the CDR3: TGTGCCAGCAGCTTAGCGGGGACTAGTAATGAGCAGTTCTTC.

About this clone: Other nucleotide sequences in the sample specify the same CDR3. This chain links TRBV9 with TRBJ2-3; D is unresolved. V was pared by 0 bases and J by 2 bases, with 7 bases between. This CDR3 comprises 14 residues. Germline V gene data show CDR1 as SGDLS and CDR2 as YYNGEE. The CDR3 reads CASSVAGATDTQYF. The CDR3 nucleotides are TGTGCCAGCAGCGTAGCGGGTGCCACAGATACGCAGTATTTT.

The V and J genes are TRBV29-1 and TRBJ2-5; 9 bases align to TRBD2. The CDR3 sequence is 13 residues long. V dropped 5 bases and J dropped 2; count of bases not matched to a gene: 3. Germline CDR1 and CDR2: SQVTM and ANQGSEA. In DNA form, the CDR3 reads TGCAGCGTTAGCGGGGGGTATCAAGAGACCCAGTACTTC. Translation: CSVSGGYQETQYF.

This rearrangement joins TRBV27 to TRBJ1-3; 9 bases agree with TRBD1. J lost 0 bases, V lost 9 bases, and 6 bases had no gene match. Germline V lookup: CDR1 MNHEY, CDR2 SMNVEV (reference sequence). The CDR3 spans 15 residues. The CDR3 DNA follows: TGTGCCAGGAAGCCGGGACAGGGCTCTGGAAACACCATATATTTT. Amino acids: CARKPGQGSGNTIYF.

The CDR3 loop is CASSLDGTGYEQFF. The CDR3 region has the DNA TGTGCCAGCAGCTTAGACGGGACAGGGTATGAGCAGTTCTTC. The J gene is TRBJ2-1, the V gene TRBV7-2; 9 bases map to TRBD1. V was clipped by 1 base and J by 8 bases; unmatched bases: 3. The CDR3 runs to 14 residues. The germline CDR1 and CDR2 sequences are SGHTA and FQGNSA.

A single count supports this clone. Here the CDR3 DNA reads TGTGCCACCAGCAGTGATTTTGAGGGGTTAGAGCGGGTTATCTCCTACGAGCAGTACTTC. Translated, it gives CATSSDFEGLERVISYEQYF. V is TRBV15 and J is TRBJ2-7; maybe TRBD2 (6 bases). From germline, CDR1 is LNHNV and CDR2 YYDKDF (reference sequence). Trimming removed 3 bases from V and 0 bases from J, with 27 bases in between. The CDR3 runs 20 residues.

This chain links TRBV14 with TRBJ1-2, with D possibly being TRBD1 (5 bases). Trimming took off 4 bases at V and 7 bases at J, with 13 bases between the two ends. Germline CDR1 is SGHDN and CDR2 is FVKESK. CDR3 length equals 13 residues. This CDR3 is CASSPSGGSGYTF. Written as DNA, the CDR3 is TGTGCCAGCAGCCCGTCTGGGGGGTCTGGCTACACCTTC.

The rearrangement links TRBV11-2 to TRBJ2-5; D might be TRBD1 (6 bases). TRBJ2-7 matches the DNA end more closely, so the J call is doubtful. The length of the CDR3 is 14 residues. Germline assignment: CDR1 SGHAT and CDR2 FQNNGV. CDR3 DNA sequence: TGTGCCAGCAGCTTAGACGGGACAAGTCACGAGCAGTACTTC. It yields the protein CASSLDGTSHEQYF.

The chain couples TRBV30 to TRBJ1-2; weak D call: TRBD1 (5 bases). Trimming took 2 bases from V and 6 from J, leaving 16 bases between them. The germline gives CDR1 GTSNPN, CDR2 SVGIG (reference sequence). The CDR3 sequence is 14 residues long. In DNA, the CDR3 is TGTGCCTGGAGTCTCGGAGGGGATGGTGATGGCTACACCTTC. This gives the protein CAWSLGGDGDGYTF. The full variable domain, completed using reference TRBV30 and TRBJ1-2, is SQTIHQWPATLVQPVGSPLSLECTVEGTSNPNLYWYRQAAGRGLQLLFYSVGIGQISSEVPQNLSASRPQDRQFILSSKKLLLSDSGFYLCAWSLGGDGDGYTFGSGTRLTVV.

This clone has more than one count but fewer than ten. The chain carries TRBV7-2 and TRBJ1-2; tentative D call: TRBD1 (5 bases). V was clipped by 3 bases and J by 2 bases, with 13 bases between them. Germline V gives CDR1 SGHTA, CDR2 FQGNSA. The CDR3 covers 15 residues. The CDR3 is CASSFGTGENYGYTF. CDR3 nucleotides: TGTGCCAGCAGCTTCGGGACTGGTGAAAACTATGGCTACACCTTC.

The chain joins TRBV28 to TRBJ2-7, with a possible D match to TRBD1 (6 bases). Trimming removed 2 bases at V and 2 bases at J, with 10 bases between. This CDR3 is 14 amino acids long. CDR1 and CDR2 from the germline V gene are MDHEN and SYDVKM. CDR3 residues: CASSLRDTPYEQYF. In DNA form, the CDR3 reads TGTGCCAGCAGTTTACGGGACACTCCCTACGAGCAGTACTTC.

The chain is built from TRBV28 and TRBJ1-4; D is possibly TRBD1 (5 bases). This CDR3 is built from 16 residues. V gave up 3 bases and J gave up 4 bases, with 15 bases separating them. Germline CDR1 is MDHEN and CDR2 is SYDVKM. The CDR3 DNA reads as TGTGCCAGCAGTTTCGCCGGGGGATCAAGTAATGAAAAACTGTTTTTT. Translated, it gives CASSFAGGSSNEKLFF.

In regard to this clone: This sample also contains other DNA sequences that code for the same CDR3. The rearrangement joins TRBV7-2 to TRBJ2-1, with D tentatively TRBD1 (5 bases). The CDR3 has 16 residues. Germline V gives CDR1 SGHTA, CDR2 FQGNSA. With 0 bases removed from V and 3 bases from J, the gap between germline ends came to 12 bases. CDR3 nucleotide sequence: TGTGCCAGCAGCTTAGCGGCAGGGTCGGTCTACAATGAGCAGTTCTTC. Translation gives CASSLAAGSVYNEQFF.

The rearrangement uses TRBV5-4 and TRBJ1-1; 7 nucleotides match TRBD1. Germline V gives CDR1 SGHNT, CDR2 YYREEE (reference sequence). With V trimmed by 0 bases and J by 2 bases, 4 bases remained unmatched. The CDR3 sequence is 15 residues long. The CDR3 nucleotides read TGTGCCAGCAGCTTGGTTGACAGGGCCAACACTGAAGCTTTCTTT. Translating gives CASSLVDRANTEAFF. The whole variable domain, remainder taken from reference TRBV5-4 and TRBJ1-1, is ETGVTQSPTHLIKTRGQQVTLRCSSQSGHNTVSWYQQALGQGPQFIFQYYREEENGRGNFPPRFSGLQFPNYSSELNVNALELDDSALYLCASSLVDRANTEAFFGQGTRLTVV.

To note about this clone: Mismatch with germline at one junction end may stem from a read error. CDR3 nucleotides: TGTTCCAGCAGCACCCAGACGGGAACCGGGAAAACCGGGGAGCTGTTTTTT. This gives the protein CSSSTQTGTGKTGELFF. The V and J genes are TRBV7-9 and TRBJ2-2; the D gene is possibly TRBD2 (5 bases). Germline V lookup: CDR1 SEHNR, CDR2 FQNEAQ (reference sequence). The CDR3 runs 17 residues. The full variable domain, in which reference TRBV7-9 and TRBJ2-2 provide the parts outside the CDR3, is DTGVSQNPRHKITKRGQNVTFRCDPISEHNRLYWYRQTLGQGPEFLTYFQNEAQLEKSRLLSDRFSAERPKGSFSTLEIQRTEQGDSAMYLCSSSTQTGTGKTGELFFGEGSRLTVL.

The genes are TRBV5-4 and TRBJ2-3, with a tentative D call TRBD2 (7 bases). The V end was cut by 4 bases, the J end by 1 base, with 13 bases between. CDR1 is SGHNT and CDR2 is YYREEE in the germline V gene (reference sequence). This CDR3 contains 15 residues. The CDR3 sequence is CASSRGGSGTDTQYF. CDR3 nucleotide sequence: TGTGCCAGCAGCCGCGGGGGCTCGGGCACAGATACGCAGTATTTT.

The chain uses TRBV9 and TRBJ1-1; no reliable D call. The CDR3 sequence is 13 residues long. Germline values: CDR1 SGDLS, CDR2 YYNGEE. With 6 bases removed from V and 0 bases from J, the gap between germline ends came to 9 bases. CDR3 amino acids: CASTTELNTEAFF. The CDR3, as DNA: TGTGCCAGCACCACCGAGCTGAACACTGAAGCTTTCTTT.

The genes are TRBV19 and TRBJ1-6; 7 positions agree with TRBD1. Germline V gene data show CDR1 as LNHDA and CDR2 as SQIVND (reference sequence). V trimming: 6 bases; J trimming: 9 bases; junction bases outside the gene matches: 8. The CDR3 spans 14 residues. In nucleotides, the CDR3 is TGTGCCAGTAGGGATAGACAGGGAATTTCACCCCTCCACTTT. This gives the protein CASRDRQGISPLHF.

Only a few counts were recorded for this clone. V usage is TRBV19 and J usage is TRBJ2-3, with a weak D call TRBD2 (6 bases). The germline V gene encodes CDR1 LNHDA and CDR2 SQIVND (reference sequence). V gave up 3 bases and J gave up 6 bases, with 16 bases separating them. The length of the CDR3 is 15 residues. CDR3 amino acids: CASSINWRDSDTQYF. CDR3 in DNA: TGTGCCAGTAGTATTAACTGGAGGGACTCGGATACGCAGTATTTT.

V is TRBV28 and J is TRBJ2-7; unclear D gene. The CDR3 covers 13 residues. Germline V gives CDR1 MDHEN, CDR2 SYDVKM. V dropped 5 bases and J dropped 2 bases, with 10 bases sitting between them. As DNA, the CDR3 is TGTGCCAGCAGTGGTCTGGCCACCTACGAGCAGTACTTC. This codes for CASSGLATYEQYF.

This clone was recorded a few times. The chain has TRBV5-5 and TRBJ2-2; D is perhaps TRBD1 (6 bases). Trimming stripped 2 bases from V and 7 bases from J, with 12 bases between. Germline V gene data show CDR1 as SGHKS and CDR2 as YYEKEE (reference sequence). The CDR3 extends over 14 amino acids. DNA of the CDR3: TGTGCCAGCAGCTTAGAACAGGGCGTCGGGGAGCTGTTTTTT. Its translation is CASSLEQGVGELFF.

This chain joins TRBV5-8 and TRBJ1-5; D gene ambiguous. Germline-derived CDR1 and CDR2 are SGHTS and YDEGEE. V was shortened by 1 base and J by 6 bases, with 11 bases between the two germline ends. This CDR3 spans 14 amino acids. CDR3 coding DNA: TGTGCCAGCAGCTTGTTGCATTACGGTCAGCCCCAGCATTTT. This sequence encodes CASSLLHYGQPQHF.

This CDR3 is CATQPEAVETQYF. The CDR3 region has the DNA TGTGCCACCCAACCCGAGGCTGTTGAGACCCAGTACTTC. The chain couples TRBV2 to TRBJ2-5; D unresolved. CDR1 is SNHLY, CDR2 FYNNEI, per germline. The CDR3 length is 13 residues. V was pared by 10 bases and J by 5 bases, with 17 bases between.